Listed below are T cell receptor beta chains from one sample, sequenced in a study of blood T cell repertoires in COVID-19. This table comes from immunoSEQ multiplex PCR, and its TCRdb copy is limited to in-frame clones, with some not included. The data hold around 220,000 clones, with 84% observed a single time. The sequencing input was PBMCs or T cells enriched from blood (not recorded which). These receptors were obtained from a middle-aged woman who had recovered from COVID-19. CDR3s include the opening cysteine and the closing phenylalanine or tryptophan. The D gene is left open where the match is weak. A clone size is listed for some rows: how often the clone was seen (once, few, many), or a class if it is expanded.

abundance,d_gene,j_gene,v_gene,CDR3nt,CDR3aa
.,.,TRBJ2-2,TRBV12-3/TRBV12-4,TGTGCCAGCAGCCTGACAGCAATCGGGGAGCTGTTTTTT,CASSLTAIGELFF
.,.,TRBJ2-1,TRBV27,TGTGCCAGCAGTCCCGCGGCCCCCATCACCCATGAGCAGTTCTTC,CASSPAAPITHEQFF
.,.,TRBJ2-4,TRBV6-2/TRBV6-3,TGTGCCAGCAGTTTTACAGGGATGAACATTCAGTACTTC,CASSFTGMNIQYF
.,TRBD1,TRBJ1-1,TRBV6-5,TGTGCCAGCAGTTCGGGACAGCAAGGGGCTGAAGCTTTCTTT,CASSSGQQGAEAFF
.,TRBD2,TRBJ2-5,TRBV29-1,TGCAGCGTTGTTTTAGGGACTAGCGGTGACGGAGAGACCCAGTACTTC,CSVVLGTSGDGETQYF
.,.,TRBJ1-2,TRBV5-4,TGTGCCAGCAGCTTGGCTTGGTCAGGGTCCTATGGCTACACCTTC,CASSLAWSGSYGYTF
few,.,TRBJ1-2,TRBV30,TGTGCCTGGCAGGGCCAGGCTCACTATGGCTACACCTTC,CAWQGQAHYGYTF
.,.,TRBJ2-7,TRBV30,TGTGCCTGGAGTACACGACAGCGTAAGCCCTACGAGCAGTACTTC,CAWSTRQRKPYEQYF
few,.,TRBJ1-2,TRBV29-1,TGCAGCGTTGGAGGGGCAGGGGCTAACTATGGCTACACCTTC,CSVGGAGANYGYTF
.,.,TRBJ2-5,TRBV7-9,TGTGCCAGCAGGGAACCTGTCCCAGGGGTTGAGACCCAGTACTTC,CASREPVPGVETQYF
.,TRBD1,TRBJ1-1,TRBV10-3,TGTGCCATCAGCTCCAAGGCCGGGACAGCCATGAACACTGAAGCTTTCTTT,CAISSKAGTAMNTEAFF
.,.,TRBJ1-5,TRBV11-2,TGTGCCAGCAGCTTAGGAAAAGGGGAACGCAATCAGCCCCAGCATTTT,CASSLGKGERNQPQHF
.,.,TRBJ1-3,TRBV6-5,TGTGCCAGCGGGGAGCGAAACACCATATATTTT,CASGERNTIYF
few,.,TRBJ1-1,TRBV6-6,TGTGCCAGCAGTACCACACAGACTATGAACACTGAAGCTTTCTTT,CASSTTQTMNTEAFF
.,.,TRBJ1-1,TRBV28,TGTGCCAGCAGTTTTCCTGGGGGCGAATTGGCTTTCTTT,CASSFPGGELAFF
.,.,TRBJ2-2,TRBV20-1,TGCAGTGCTAGTCGGGGAGGGGGCACCGGGGAGCTGTTTTTT,CSASRGGGTGELFF
.,TRBD2,TRBJ2-7,TRBV5-4,TGTGCCAGCAGCATCTGGAGCGGGGTAGCCTACGAGCAGTACTTC,CASSIWSGVAYEQYF
.,TRBD1,TRBJ1-4,TRBV4-1,TGCGCCAGCAGCCGGTCAGACAGGGGAGGTGAAAAACTGTTTTTT,CASSRSDRGGEKLFF
few,.,TRBJ2-2,TRBV18,TGTGCCAGCTCACCCGGTTCCTTTCCTGAACGGGGCACCGGGGAGCTGTTTTTT,CASSPGSFPERGTGELFF
.,.,TRBJ2-7,TRBV24-1,TGTGCCACCAGTCCGACTAGTTCAGGGCCCGGGAACTACGAGCAGTACTTC,CATSPTSSGPGNYEQYF
.,TRBD1,TRBJ1-2,TRBV6-2/TRBV6-3,TGTGCCAGCAGTTACGGGACAGGGGCTCCTGGCTACACCTTC,CASSYGTGAPGYTF
.,TRBD2,TRBJ2-1,TRBV19,TGTGCCACGAAAACACGGGGTCTAGCGGATGATTACAATGAGCAGTTCTTC,CATKTRGLADDYNEQFF
.,TRBD1,TRBJ1-1,TRBV6-2/TRBV6-3,TGTGCCAGCAGTCTCCGGGACAGGTACACTGAAGCTTTCTTT,CASSLRDRYTEAFF
.,TRBD2,TRBJ2-6,TRBV7-2,TGTGCCAGCAGCTTTAGTAGTAGCGGGACTGGGGCCAACGTCCTGACTTTC,CASSFSSSGTGANVLTF
.,.,TRBJ1-1,TRBV5-6,TGTGCCAGCAGCTTGGTAGGGACACCTAACACTGAAGCTTTCTTT,CASSLVGTPNTEAFF
.,.,TRBJ2-5,TRBV5-6,TGTGCCAGCAGCTTGGTGATTAGTGGGGCCCAAGAGACCCAGTACTTC,CASSLVISGAQETQYF
.,.,TRBJ1-2,TRBV19,TGTGCCAGTAGTGCTCCCGACAGGCTCGGCTATGGCTACACCTTC,CASSAPDRLGYGYTF
.,TRBD1,TRBJ2-2,TRBV4-1,TGCGCCAGCAGCCAAACAGGGGGGACCACCGGGGAGCTGTTTTTT,CASSQTGGTTGELFF
.,.,TRBJ2-1,TRBV9,TGTGCCAGCAGCGTAGCGGGTTTCTACAATGAGCAGTTCTTC,CASSVAGFYNEQFF
.,TRBD1,TRBJ1-1,TRBV5-1,TGCGCCAGCAGCTTGGTTTTATTGGCAGGGGGACTGAACACTGAAGCTTTCTTT,CASSLVLLAGGLNTEAFF
.,TRBD1,TRBJ1-4,TRBV7-9,TGTGCCAGCAGCCCCAGGACAGGGGGGGAAAAACTGTTTTTT,CASSPRTGGEKLFF
once,TRBD1,TRBJ1-1,TRBV7-9,TGTGCCTCAAGGTCCGGGACAGGGTCCACTGAAGCTTTCTTT,CASRSGTGSTEAFF
.,.,TRBJ2-3,TRBV9,TGTGCCAGCAGCGTTAGACTGGGTAGCACAGATACGCAGTATTTT,CASSVRLGSTDTQYF
.,.,TRBJ1-1,TRBV3-1/TRBV3-2,TGTGCCAGCAGCCAAGAGGGAGGGAACACTGAAGCTTTCTTT,CASSQEGGNTEAFF
few,TRBD1,TRBJ1-5,TRBV28,TGTGCCAGCAGTCTCATTCCAGGGGGAAAAGGACAGCCCCAGCATTTT,CASSLIPGGKGQPQHF
.,.,TRBJ1-5,TRBV19,TGTGCCAGTAGTATAGTAGAGGAGAGCCATCAGCCCCAGCATTTT,CASSIVEESHQPQHF
.,.,TRBJ2-1,TRBV25-1,TGTGCCAGCAGTGAATCCACGCCGGGACTCCAATCTGAGCAGTTCTTC,CASSESTPGLQSEQFF
.,TRBD1,TRBJ1-2,TRBV30,TGTGCCTGGAGCCCTCTGGGACAGACCTATGGCTACACCTTC,CAWSPLGQTYGYTF
once,.,TRBJ2-2,TRBV28,TGTGCCAGCAGTTTAGGGGCCGACGCGTTTTTT,CASSLGADAFF
.,.,TRBJ1-2,TRBV25-1,TGTGCCAGCAGTCAAACGACAGTTGGTGGCTACACCTTC,CASSQTTVGGYTF
.,TRBD2,TRBJ2-2,TRBV7-9,TGTGCCAGCAGCCCGGCGCAGGGACTAGCGGGAGTCACCGGGGAGCTGTTTTTT,CASSPAQGLAGVTGELFF
.,.,TRBJ1-4,TRBV5-1,TGCGCCAGCAGCTCGACAGGACTTAATGAAAAACTGTTTTTT,CASSSTGLNEKLFF
.,TRBD2,TRBJ2-5,TRBV28,TGTGCCAGCAAAAAAGCGGGAGTAGGGCTAGAGACCCAGTACTTC,CASKKAGVGLETQYF
.,TRBD2,TRBJ2-7,TRBV2,TGTGCCAGCAGTGGGACTAGCGGGACCTACGAGCAGTACTTC,CASSGTSGTYEQYF
.,.,TRBJ2-2,TRBV11-2,TGTGCCAGCATCAAAGGAGCTAACACCGGGGAGCTGTTTTTT,CASIKGANTGELFF
medium-sized,TRBD1,TRBJ1-5,TRBV5-5,TGTGCCAGCAGCGACAGGGTCAATGAGGGCCAGCATTTT,CASSDRVNEGQHF
.,TRBD1,TRBJ1-1,TRBV10-2,TGCGCCAGCAGTGACCGGACAGGGACTGAAGCTTTCTTT,CASSDRTGTEAFF
.,TRBD2,TRBJ2-3,TRBV7-2,TGTGCCAGCAGCCGGGGACTAGCGGAGACAGATACGCAGTATTTT,CASSRGLAETDTQYF
.,.,TRBJ2-2,TRBV24-1,TGTGCCACCAGTGATGAAGTGGAGGGCGGGGAGCTGTTTTTT,CATSDEVEGGELFF